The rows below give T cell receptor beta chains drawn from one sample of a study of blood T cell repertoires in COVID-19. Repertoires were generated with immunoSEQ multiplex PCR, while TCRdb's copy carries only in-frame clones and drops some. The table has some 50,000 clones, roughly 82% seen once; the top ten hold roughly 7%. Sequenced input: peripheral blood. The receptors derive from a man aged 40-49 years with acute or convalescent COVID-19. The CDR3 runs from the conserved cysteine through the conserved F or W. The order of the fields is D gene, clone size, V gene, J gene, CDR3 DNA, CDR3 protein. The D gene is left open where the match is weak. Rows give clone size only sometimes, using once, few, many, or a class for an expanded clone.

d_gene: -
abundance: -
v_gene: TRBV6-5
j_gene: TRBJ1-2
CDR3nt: TGTGCCAGCAGTTACCCAGGGTACGGCTACACCTTC
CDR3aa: CASSYPGYGYTF

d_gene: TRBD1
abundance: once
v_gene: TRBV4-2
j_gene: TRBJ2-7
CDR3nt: TGTGCCAGCAGCGCCCGGACAGGGAAGGACTACGAGCAGTACTTC
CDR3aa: CASSARTGKDYEQYF

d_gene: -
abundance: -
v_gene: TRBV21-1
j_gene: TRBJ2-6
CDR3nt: TGTGCCAGCAGCAAATCCGGGACAGCTGGGGCCAACGTCCTGACTTTC
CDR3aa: CASSKSGTAGANVLTF

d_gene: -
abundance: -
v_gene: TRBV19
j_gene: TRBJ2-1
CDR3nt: TGTGCCAGTAGTATTTACCGACAGCCAAACAATGAGCAGTTCTTC
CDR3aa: CASSIYRQPNNEQFF

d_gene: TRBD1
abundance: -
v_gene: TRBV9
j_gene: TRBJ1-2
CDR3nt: TGTGCCAGCAGCCCCGGGACAGGGGTTGCTAACTATGGCTACACCTTC
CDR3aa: CASSPGTGVANYGYTF

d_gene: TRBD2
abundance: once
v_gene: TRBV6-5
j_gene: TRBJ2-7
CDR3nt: TGTGCCAGCAGTCGGGAGCGGGGAAACTCCTACGAGCAGTACTTC
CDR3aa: CASSRERGNSYEQYF

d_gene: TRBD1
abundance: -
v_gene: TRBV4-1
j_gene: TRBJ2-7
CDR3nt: TGCGCCAGCAGCCAAGGGGACAGGGGCTACGAGCAGTACTTC
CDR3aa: CASSQGDRGYEQYF

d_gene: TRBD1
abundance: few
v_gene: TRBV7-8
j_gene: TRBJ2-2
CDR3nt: TGTGCCAGCAGCTCTTGGACAGGGGAGGGGGAGCTGTTTTTT
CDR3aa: CASSSWTGEGELFF

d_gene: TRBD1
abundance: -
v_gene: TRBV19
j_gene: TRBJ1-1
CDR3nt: TGTGCCAGTACCCCGATAAAGTTCAGGGGGGACCCAATTATGAACACTGAAGCTTTCTTT
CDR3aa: CASTPIKFRGDPIMNTEAFF

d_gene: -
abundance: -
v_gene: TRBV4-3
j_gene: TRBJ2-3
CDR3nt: TGCGCCAGCAGCCAAGGCCACGAGGCAGATACGCAGTATTTT
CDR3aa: CASSQGHEADTQYF

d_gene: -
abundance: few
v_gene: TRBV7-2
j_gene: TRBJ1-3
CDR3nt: TGTGCCAGCAGCTCCGCCGGGGCAGCCGCGGGGACTGGAAACACCATATATTTT
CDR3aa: CASSSAGAAAGTGNTIYF

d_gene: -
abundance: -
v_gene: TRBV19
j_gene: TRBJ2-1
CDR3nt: TGTGCCAGTAGTGGGAGTACTCCCCCCTACAATGAGCAGTTCTTC
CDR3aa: CASSGSTPPYNEQFF

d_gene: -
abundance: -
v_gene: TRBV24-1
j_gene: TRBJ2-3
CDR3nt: TGTGCCACCAGTGATTTGGCGGGGGCTAGAGATACGCAGTATTTT
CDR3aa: CATSDLAGARDTQYF

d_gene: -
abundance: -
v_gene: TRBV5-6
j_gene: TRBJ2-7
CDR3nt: TGTGCCAGCCGAGGGTGGGGAAGCTCCTACGAGCAGTACTTC
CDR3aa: CASRGWGSSYEQYF

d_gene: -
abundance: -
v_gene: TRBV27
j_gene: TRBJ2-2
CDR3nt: TGTGCCAGCAGTTTAAAGGGGGTTGGGGAGCTGTTTTTT
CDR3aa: CASSLKGVGELFF

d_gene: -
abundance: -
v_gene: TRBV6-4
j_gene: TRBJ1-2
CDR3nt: TGTGCCAGCAGTGCGGCAGCCGCGGGGAACTATGGCTACACCTTC
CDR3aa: CASSAAAAGNYGYTF

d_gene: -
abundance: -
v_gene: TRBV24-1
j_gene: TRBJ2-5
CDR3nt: TGTGCCACCAGTGGCAACGGGAGAGGAAAAGAGACCCAGTACTTC
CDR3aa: CATSGNGRGKETQYF

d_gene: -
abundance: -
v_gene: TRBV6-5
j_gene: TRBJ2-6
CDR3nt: TGTGCCAGCAGCCCACACAGGTCTGGGGCCAACGTCCTGACTTTC
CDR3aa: CASSPHRSGANVLTF

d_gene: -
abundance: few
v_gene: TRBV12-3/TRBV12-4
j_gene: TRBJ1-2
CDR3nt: TGTGCCAGCAGCCTTGACAGGAACTATGGCTACACCTTC
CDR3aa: CASSLDRNYGYTF

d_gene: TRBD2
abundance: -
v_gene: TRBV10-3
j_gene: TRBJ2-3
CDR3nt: TGTGCCATCAGTATAACTAGCGGGGGGAGCACAGATACGCAGTATTTT
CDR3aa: CAISITSGGSTDTQYF

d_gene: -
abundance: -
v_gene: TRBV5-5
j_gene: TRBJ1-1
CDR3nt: TGTGCCAGCAGCTTGGCCGGGGACACTGAAGCTTTCTTT
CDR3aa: CASSLAGDTEAFF

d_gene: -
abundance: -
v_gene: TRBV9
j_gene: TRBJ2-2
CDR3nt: TGTGCCAGCAGCGTAGCGGGACACGGGGCGAACACCGGGGAGCTGTTTTTT
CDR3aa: CASSVAGHGANTGELFF

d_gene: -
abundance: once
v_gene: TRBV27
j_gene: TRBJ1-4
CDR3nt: TGTGCCAGCAGTTCAAGGACAATCGGAGGGGTTGAAAAACTGTTTTTT
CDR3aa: CASSSRTIGGVEKLFF

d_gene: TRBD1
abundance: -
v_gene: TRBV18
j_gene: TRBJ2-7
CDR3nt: TGTGCCAGCTCACCCAGACGAAGGGACAGTGGAGCCGAGCAGTACTTC
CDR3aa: CASSPRRRDSGAEQYF

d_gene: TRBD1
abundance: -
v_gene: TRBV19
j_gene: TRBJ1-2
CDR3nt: TGTGCCAGTACCCCGAGACAGGGTACTAACTATGGCTACACCTTC
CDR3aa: CASTPRQGTNYGYTF

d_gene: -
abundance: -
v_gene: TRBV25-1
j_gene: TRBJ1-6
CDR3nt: TGTGCCAGCAGTGAATGGCGGGGGCATAATTCACCCCTCCACTTT
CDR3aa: CASSEWRGHNSPLHF

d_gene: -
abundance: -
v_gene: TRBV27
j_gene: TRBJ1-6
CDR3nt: TGTGCCAGCAGTCTTGAGTATAATTCACCCCTCCACTTT
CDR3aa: CASSLEYNSPLHF

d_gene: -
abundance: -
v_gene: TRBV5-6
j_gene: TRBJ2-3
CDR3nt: TGTGCCAGCAGCTTGGAGCTGGGACTGGCAGATACGCAGTATTTT
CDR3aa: CASSLELGLADTQYF

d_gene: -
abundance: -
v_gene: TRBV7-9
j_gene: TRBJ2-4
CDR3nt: TGTGCCAGCAGCTTGGGACTAAACATTCAGTACTTC
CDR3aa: CASSLGLNIQYF

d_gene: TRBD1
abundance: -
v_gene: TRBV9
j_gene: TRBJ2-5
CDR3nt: TGTGCCAGCAGCCAGGGACAGGGAGGAGAGACCCAGTACTTC
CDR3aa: CASSQGQGGETQYF

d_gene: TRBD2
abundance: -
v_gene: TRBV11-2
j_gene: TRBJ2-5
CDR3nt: TGTGCCAGCAGCGTTAGCGGGGGGGAAGAGACCCAGTACTTC
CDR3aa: CASSVSGGEETQYF

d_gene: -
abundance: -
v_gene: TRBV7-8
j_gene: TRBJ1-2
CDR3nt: TGTGCCAGCGGAACAGGGACTGGCTACACCTTC
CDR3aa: CASGTGTGYTF

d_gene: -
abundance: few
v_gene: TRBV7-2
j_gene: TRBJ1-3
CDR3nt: TGTGCCAGCAGCTTAGACCGGAGTCACCACTCTGGAAACACCATATATTTT
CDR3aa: CASSLDRSHHSGNTIYF

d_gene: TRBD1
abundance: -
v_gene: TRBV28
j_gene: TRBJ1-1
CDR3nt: TGTGCCAGCAGTCGATCAGGGGGAGGGAACACTGAAGCTTTCTTT
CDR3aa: CASSRSGGGNTEAFF

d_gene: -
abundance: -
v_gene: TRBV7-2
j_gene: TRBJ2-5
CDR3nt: TGTGCCAGCAGCTTAGTATCGGAGACCCAGTACTTC
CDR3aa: CASSLVSETQYF

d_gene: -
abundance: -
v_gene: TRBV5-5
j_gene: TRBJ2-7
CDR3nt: TGTGCCAGCAGCTGGGAGGACGGCCTTACCTACGAGCAGTACTTC
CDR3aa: CASSWEDGLTYEQYF

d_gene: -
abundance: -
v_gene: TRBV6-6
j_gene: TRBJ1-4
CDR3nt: TGTGCCAGCAGTCCCCCGGACAGTCTGAGTGATGAAAAACTGTTTTTT
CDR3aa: CASSPPDSLSDEKLFF

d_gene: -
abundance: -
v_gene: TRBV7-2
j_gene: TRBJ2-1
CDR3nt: TGTGCCAGCAGCTTTAGCAGGGGTAGGCAGTTCTTC
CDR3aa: CASSFSRGRQFF

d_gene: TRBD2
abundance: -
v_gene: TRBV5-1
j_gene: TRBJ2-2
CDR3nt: TGCGCCAGCAGCTTGGTCCTAGCGGGGGCCACCGGGGAGCTGTTTTTT
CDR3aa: CASSLVLAGATGELFF

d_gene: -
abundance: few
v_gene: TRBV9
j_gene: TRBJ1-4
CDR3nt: TGTGCCAGCAGCGCAGGGTCACTTGAAAAACTGTTTTTT
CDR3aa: CASSAGSLEKLFF

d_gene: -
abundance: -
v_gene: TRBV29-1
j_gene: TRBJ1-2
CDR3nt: TGCAGCGTTGTCTTTGGAGATAACTATGGCTACACCTTC
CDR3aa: CSVVFGDNYGYTF

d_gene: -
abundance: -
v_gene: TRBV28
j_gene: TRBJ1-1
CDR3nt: TGTGCCAGCAGGAGACGGACAGACCTAAACACTGAAGCTTTCTTT
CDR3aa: CASRRRTDLNTEAFF

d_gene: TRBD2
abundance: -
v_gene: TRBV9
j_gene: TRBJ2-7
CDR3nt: TGTGCCAGCAGCGCCGCGGGGGGCTCCTACGAGCAGTACTTC
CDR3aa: CASSAAGGSYEQYF

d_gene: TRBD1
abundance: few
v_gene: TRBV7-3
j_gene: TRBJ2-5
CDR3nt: TGTGCCAGCAGCCGAGGGGGCGGGCAAGGAGAGACCCAGTACTTC
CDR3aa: CASSRGGGQGETQYF

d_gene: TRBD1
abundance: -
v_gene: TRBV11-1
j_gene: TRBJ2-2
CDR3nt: TGTGCCAGCAGCTTTACAGGGGCGAACACCGGGGAGCTGTTTTTT
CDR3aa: CASSFTGANTGELFF

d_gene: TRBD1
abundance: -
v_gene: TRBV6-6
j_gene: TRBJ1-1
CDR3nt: TGTGCCAGCAGACGACAGGGCACTGAAGCTTTCTTT
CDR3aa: CASRRQGTEAFF

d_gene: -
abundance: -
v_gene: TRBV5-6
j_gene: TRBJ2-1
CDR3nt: TGTGCCAGCAGCTTCTTCGGGGGTTCTTCCTACAATGAGCAGTTCTTC
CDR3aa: CASSFFGGSSYNEQFF

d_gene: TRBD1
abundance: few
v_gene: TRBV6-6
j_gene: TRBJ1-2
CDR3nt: TGTGCCAGCAGACTCGACAGGGAGGAGGGCTACACCTTC
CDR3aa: CASRLDREEGYTF

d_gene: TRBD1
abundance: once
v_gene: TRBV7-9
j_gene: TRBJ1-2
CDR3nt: TGTGCCAGCAGCTTATTTCTCGGGACAGGGGGCGCAACGGGAGGCTACACCTTC
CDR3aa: CASSLFLGTGGATGGYTF

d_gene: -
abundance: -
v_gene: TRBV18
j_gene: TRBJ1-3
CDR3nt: TGTGCCAGCCGAGAAGTCTCTGGAAACACCATATATTTT
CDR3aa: CASREVSGNTIYF

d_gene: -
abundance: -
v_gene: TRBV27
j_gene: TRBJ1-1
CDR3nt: TGTGCCAGCAGTTTACTCCAGTTCACTGAAGCTTTCTTT
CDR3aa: CASSLLQFTEAFF

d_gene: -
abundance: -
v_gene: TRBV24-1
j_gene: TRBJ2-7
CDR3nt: TGTGCCACCAGTGTCGGTCTAGGAGTAGGTTATTCTTACGAGCAGTACTTC
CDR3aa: CATSVGLGVGYSYEQYF

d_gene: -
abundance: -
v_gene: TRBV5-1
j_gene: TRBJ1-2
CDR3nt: TGCGCCAGCAGTTTCGGCGGGTCGAACTATGGCTACACCTTC
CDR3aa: CASSFGGSNYGYTF

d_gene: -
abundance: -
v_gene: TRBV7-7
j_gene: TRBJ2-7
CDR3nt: TGTGCCAGCAGCCCCAGGGGTTCGTACGAGCAGTACTTC
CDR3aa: CASSPRGSYEQYF

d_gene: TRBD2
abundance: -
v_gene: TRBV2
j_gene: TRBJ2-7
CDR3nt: TGTGCCAGCACTAGCGGTCTTTCCTACGAGCAGTACTTC
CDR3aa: CASTSGLSYEQYF

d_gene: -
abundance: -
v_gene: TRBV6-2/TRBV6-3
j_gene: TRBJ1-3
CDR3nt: TGTGCCAGCAGTACCCCGCGGAGAGGTTCTGGAAACACCATATATTTT
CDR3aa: CASSTPRRGSGNTIYF